The source of this T cell receptor beta chain is a study of OX40 agonist ivuxolimab in advanced cancers. As for the study in general: It was ivuxolimab, an agonistic anti-OX40 (CD134) antibody, that patients were treated with. Cohort: around 86% men, mean age 60, aged roughly 23 to 90. Study-wide points: Among T cells, CD8+ cells averaged more expanded clones than CD4+ cells.

For this clone: The antigen is unknown.

Assay used: immunoSEQ multiplex PCR; TCRdb lists only in-frame clones, some missing. The profile shows tens of thousands of clones, 70% to 90% of them singletons. The CDR3 runs to 15 residues. Germline V CDR1 and CDR2: LNHDA, SQIVND (reference sequence). Trimming removed 3 bases at V and 2 bases at J, with 11 bases between. The genes are TRBV19 and TRBJ1-5, with D possibly being TRBD1 (6 bases). The source of this sequence is an adult with an advanced solid tumor such as melanoma, head and neck, liver or kidney cancer. The specimen was CD4+ or CD8+ T cells sorted from blood, collected in a trial of the OX40 agonist ivuxolimab. The CDR3 bases are TGTGCCAGTAGTATGTCAGGGGTTGGCAATCAGCCCCAGCATTTT. Its translation: CASSMSGVGNQPQHF.